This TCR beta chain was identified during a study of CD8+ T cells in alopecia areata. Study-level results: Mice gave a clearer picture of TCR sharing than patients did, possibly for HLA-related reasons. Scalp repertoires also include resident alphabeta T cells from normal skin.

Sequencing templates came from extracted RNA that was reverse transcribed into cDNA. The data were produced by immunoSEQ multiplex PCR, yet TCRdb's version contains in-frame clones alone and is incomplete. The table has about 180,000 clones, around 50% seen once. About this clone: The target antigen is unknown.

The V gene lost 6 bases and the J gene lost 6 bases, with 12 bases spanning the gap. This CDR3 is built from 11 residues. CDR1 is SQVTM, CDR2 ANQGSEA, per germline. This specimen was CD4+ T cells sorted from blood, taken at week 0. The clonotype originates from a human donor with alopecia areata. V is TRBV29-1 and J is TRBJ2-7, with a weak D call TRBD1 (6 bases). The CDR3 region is CSVVTGTEQYF. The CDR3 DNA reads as TGCAGCGTGGTCACAGGGACCGAGCAGTACTTC.